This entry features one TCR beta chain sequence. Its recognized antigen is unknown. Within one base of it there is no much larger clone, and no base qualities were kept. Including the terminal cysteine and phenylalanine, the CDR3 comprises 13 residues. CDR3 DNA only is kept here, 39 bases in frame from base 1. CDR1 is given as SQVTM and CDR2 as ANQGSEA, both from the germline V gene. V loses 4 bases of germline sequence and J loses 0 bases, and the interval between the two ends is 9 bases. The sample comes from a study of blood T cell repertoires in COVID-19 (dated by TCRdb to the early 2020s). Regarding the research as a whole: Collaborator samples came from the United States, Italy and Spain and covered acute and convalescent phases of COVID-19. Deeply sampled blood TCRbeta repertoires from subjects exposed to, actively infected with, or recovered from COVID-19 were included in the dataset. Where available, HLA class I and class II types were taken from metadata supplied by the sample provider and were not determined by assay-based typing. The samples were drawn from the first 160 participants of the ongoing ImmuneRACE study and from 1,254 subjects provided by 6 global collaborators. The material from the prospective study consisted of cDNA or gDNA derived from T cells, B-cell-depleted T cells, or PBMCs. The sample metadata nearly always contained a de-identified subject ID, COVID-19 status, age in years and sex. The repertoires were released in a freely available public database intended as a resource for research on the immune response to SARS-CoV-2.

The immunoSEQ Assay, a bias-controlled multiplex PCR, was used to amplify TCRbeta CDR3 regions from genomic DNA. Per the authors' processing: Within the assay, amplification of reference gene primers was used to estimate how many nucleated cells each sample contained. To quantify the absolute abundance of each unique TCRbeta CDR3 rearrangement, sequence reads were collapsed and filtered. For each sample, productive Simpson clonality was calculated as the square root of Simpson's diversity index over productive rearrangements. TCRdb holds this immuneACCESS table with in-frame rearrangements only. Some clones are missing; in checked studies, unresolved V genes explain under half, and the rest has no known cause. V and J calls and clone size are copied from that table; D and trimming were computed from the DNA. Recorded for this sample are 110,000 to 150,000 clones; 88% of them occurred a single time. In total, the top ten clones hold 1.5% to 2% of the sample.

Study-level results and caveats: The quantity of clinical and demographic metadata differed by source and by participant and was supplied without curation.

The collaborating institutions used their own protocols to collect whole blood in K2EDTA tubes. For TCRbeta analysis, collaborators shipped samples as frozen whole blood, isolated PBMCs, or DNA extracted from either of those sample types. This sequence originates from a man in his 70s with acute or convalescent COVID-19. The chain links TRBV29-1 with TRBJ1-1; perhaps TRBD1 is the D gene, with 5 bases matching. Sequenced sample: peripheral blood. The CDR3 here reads CSVGEGMNTEAFF. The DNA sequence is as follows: TGCAGCGTTGGGGAGGGGATGAACACTGAAGCTTTCTTT.